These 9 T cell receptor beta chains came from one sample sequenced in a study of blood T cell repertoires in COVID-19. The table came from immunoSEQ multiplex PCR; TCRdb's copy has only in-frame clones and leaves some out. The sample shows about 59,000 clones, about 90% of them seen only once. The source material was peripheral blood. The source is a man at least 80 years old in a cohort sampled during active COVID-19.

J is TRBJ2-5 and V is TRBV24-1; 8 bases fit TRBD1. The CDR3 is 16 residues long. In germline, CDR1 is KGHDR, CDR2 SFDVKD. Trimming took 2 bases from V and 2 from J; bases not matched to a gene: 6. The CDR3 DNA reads TGTGCCACCAGTGATTCCGGGACAGGAGAACAAGAGACCCAGTACTTC. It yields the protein CATSDSGTGEQETQYF.

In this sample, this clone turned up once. CDR3 DNA: TGTGCCAGCAGTCCCCGGGCAGGGGCTGATGGCTACACCTTC. Its translation is CASSPRAGADGYTF. This chain links TRBV6-5 with TRBJ1-2; the D gene is possibly TRBD1 (6 bases). Looked up from germline, CDR1 is MNHEY and CDR2 is SVGAGI. The CDR3 is 14 amino acids. With 5 bases removed from V and 6 bases from J, the gap between germline ends came to 16 bases.

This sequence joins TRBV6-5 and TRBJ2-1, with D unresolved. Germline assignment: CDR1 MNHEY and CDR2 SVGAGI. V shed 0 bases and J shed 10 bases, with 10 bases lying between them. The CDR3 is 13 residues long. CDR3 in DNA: TGTGCCAGCAGTTACTCGATCGTTCAGGAGCAGTTCTTC. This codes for CASSYSIVQEQFF.

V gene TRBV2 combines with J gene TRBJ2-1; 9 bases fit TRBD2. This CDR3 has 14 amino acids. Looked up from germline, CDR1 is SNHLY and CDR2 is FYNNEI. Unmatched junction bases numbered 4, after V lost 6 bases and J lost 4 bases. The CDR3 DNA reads TGTGCCAGCAGCACGAGCGGGAGGTACAATGAGCAGTTCTTC. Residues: CASSTSGRYNEQFF.

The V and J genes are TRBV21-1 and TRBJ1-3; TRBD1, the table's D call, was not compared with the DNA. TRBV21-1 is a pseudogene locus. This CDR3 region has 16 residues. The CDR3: CASSKVDRTSGNTIYF. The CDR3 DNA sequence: TGTGCCAGCAGCAAAGTTGACAGGACCTCTGGAAACACCATATATTTT.

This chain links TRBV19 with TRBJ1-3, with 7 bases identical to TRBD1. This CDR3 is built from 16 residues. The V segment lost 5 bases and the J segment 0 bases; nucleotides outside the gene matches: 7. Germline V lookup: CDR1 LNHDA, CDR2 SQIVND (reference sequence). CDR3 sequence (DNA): TGTGCCAGTAGTGACGGACAGGACTTCTCTGGAAACACCATATATTTT. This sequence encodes CASSDGQDFSGNTIYF. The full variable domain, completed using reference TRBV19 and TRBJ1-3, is DGGITQSPKYLFRKEGQNVTLSCEQNLNHDAMYWYRQDPGQGLRLIYYSQIVNDFQKGDIAEGYSVSREKKESFPLTVTSAQKNPTAFYLCASSDGQDFSGNTIYFGEGSWLTVV.

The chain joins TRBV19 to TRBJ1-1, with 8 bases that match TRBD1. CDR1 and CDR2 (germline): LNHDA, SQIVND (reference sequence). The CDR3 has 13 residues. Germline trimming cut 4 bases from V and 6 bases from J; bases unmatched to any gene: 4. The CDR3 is CASSTKQGAEAFF. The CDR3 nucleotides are TGTGCCAGTAGTACAAAACAGGGGGCTGAAGCTTTCTTT. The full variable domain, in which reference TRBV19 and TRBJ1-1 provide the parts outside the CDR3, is DGGITQSPKYLFRKEGQNVTLSCEQNLNHDAMYWYRQDPGQGLRLIYYSQIVNDFQKGDIAEGYSVSREKKESFPLTVTSAQKNPTAFYLCASSTKQGAEAFFGQGTRLTVV.

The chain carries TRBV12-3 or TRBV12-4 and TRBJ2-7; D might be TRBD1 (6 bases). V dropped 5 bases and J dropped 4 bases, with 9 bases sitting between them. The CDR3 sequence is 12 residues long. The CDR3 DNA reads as TGTGCCAGCAGTCCCGACAGGTACGAGCAGTACTTC. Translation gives CASSPDRYEQYF.

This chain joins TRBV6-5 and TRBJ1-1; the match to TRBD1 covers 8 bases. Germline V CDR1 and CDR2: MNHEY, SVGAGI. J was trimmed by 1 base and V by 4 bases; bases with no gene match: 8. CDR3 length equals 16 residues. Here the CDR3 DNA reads TGTGCCAGCAGTTCGGCAGGGGGCGCGGGGAACACTGAAGCTTTCTTT. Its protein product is CASSSAGGAGNTEAFF.